The rows below give T cell receptor beta chains drawn from one sample of a study of T cell responses to AZD1222 COVID-19 vaccine. Assay used: immunoSEQ multiplex PCR; TCRdb lists only in-frame clones, some missing. Of 89,000 or so clones listed, roughly 88% are singletons. The source material was peripheral blood, sampled on day 0 of AZD1222 vaccination. The source of these receptors is an adult in good health. Both conserved end residues are part of each CDR3. A D gene is named only where the DNA matches it firmly. Clone size is not always given. Where it is, it says once, few, many or a class for expanded clones.

J gene	CDR3 length	D gene	V gene	clone size	CDR3 DNA	CDR3 protein
TRBJ2-7	11	.	TRBV2	.	TGTGCCAGCAGTGATAGACCCGAGCAGTACTTC	CASSDRPEQYF
TRBJ1-2	14	.	TRBV4-1	.	TGCGCCAGCAGCCAAGAAGTGCGGGGTCGGGGCTACACCTTC	CASSQEVRGRGYTF
TRBJ1-1	11	.	TRBV20-1	.	TGCAGCGCCTCAGGCCCCCTGAGGGCTTTCTTT	CSASGPLRAFF
TRBJ1-5	9	.	TRBV10-1	.	TGCGCCAACCCCGCGGGTTCCCATTTT	CANPAGSHF
TRBJ2-7	16	TRBD2	TRBV27	.	TGTGCCAGCAGACCGAATTATGGACTAGCGGGTTTTGAGCAGTACTTC	CASRPNYGLAGFEQYF
TRBJ2-3	15	.	TRBV5-6	.	TGTGCCAGCAGCCAGGACCCGGGGGACACAGATACGCAGTATTTT	CASSQDPGDTDTQYF
TRBJ1-5	18	.	TRBV28	.	TGTGCCAGCAGTTTATCCCCTTGGGCAGGGGAGGACAATCAGCCCCAGCATTTT	CASSLSPWAGEDNQPQHF
TRBJ2-7	14	.	TRBV18	.	TGTGCCAGCTCAGACGCGGGGTTCTCCTACGAGCAGTACTTC	CASSDAGFSYEQYF
TRBJ2-5	14	TRBD2	TRBV5-1	.	TGCGCCAGCAGCTCGGGAGGGCTGCAAGAGACCCAGTACTTC	CASSSGGLQETQYF
TRBJ2-6	19	.	TRBV28	few	TGTGCCAGCAACAGGGACGGTGGGTACACTTACTCTGGGGCCAACGTCCTGACTTTC	CASNRDGGYTYSGANVLTF
TRBJ1-2	15	.	TRBV9	.	TGTGCCAGCAGCGATGGGGCAGGCTCGATCTATGGCTACACCTTC	CASSDGAGSIYGYTF
TRBJ1-2	13	TRBD1	TRBV30	.	TGTGCCTGGAGTCTTGACAGGGGACGTGGCTACACCTTC	CAWSLDRGRGYTF
TRBJ1-1	15	TRBD1	TRBV5-1	once	TGCGCCAGCAGCTCCTCAGGACAGGGGAACACTGAAGCTTTCTTT	CASSSSGQGNTEAFF
TRBJ2-3	16	.	TRBV5-1	.	TGCGCCAGCAGCTTGGTGGCAGGGATTAGCACAGATACGCAGTATTTT	CASSLVAGISTDTQYF
TRBJ2-7	14	TRBD2	TRBV6-1	.	TGTGCCAGCAGTGAGGGACTAGATTCCTACGAGCAGTACTTC	CASSEGLDSYEQYF
TRBJ2-1	14	.	TRBV24-1	.	TGTGCCACCAGTGATTTGGTATCGGCCAATGAGCAGTTCTTC	CATSDLVSANEQFF
TRBJ2-7	13	.	TRBV3-1/TRBV3-2	.	TGTGCCAGCAGCGCCCAAGGTATGTACGAGCAGTACTTC	CASSAQGMYEQYF
TRBJ2-7	13	.	TRBV19	.	TGTGCCAGTAGTCAAGGGAGAATATACGAGCAGTACTTC	CASSQGRIYEQYF
TRBJ2-7	11	.	TRBV4-2	.	TGTGCCAGCAGCCAAGATGGCGAGCAGTACTTC	CASSQDGEQYF
TRBJ1-1	16	.	TRBV6-5	once	TGTGCCAGCAGTTATGGAGGGGAGGGCATGAACACTGAAGCTTTCTTT	CASSYGGEGMNTEAFF
TRBJ1-1	14	.	TRBV2	.	TGTGCCAGCAGCGAGCGGGCGTGGAACACTGAAGCTTTCTTT	CASSERAWNTEAFF
TRBJ1-6	15	TRBD1	TRBV6-5	few	TGTGCCAGTAAGACGTTGGGGACAGGGGAATCACCCCTCCACTTT	CASKTLGTGESPLHF
TRBJ1-1	16	TRBD1	TRBV9	.	TGTGCCAGCAGCGTCGGACAGGGGGCAATAGGCACTGAAGCTTTCTTT	CASSVGQGAIGTEAFF
TRBJ1-2	13	TRBD1	TRBV29-1	.	TGCAGCGCTAGACAGGGCACTGGGTATGGCTACACCTTC	CSARQGTGYGYTF
TRBJ1-2	16	.	TRBV7-2	.	TGTGCCAGCAGCCAAGCAGGGGCAGGCTCTCTTTATGGCTACACCTTC	CASSQAGAGSLYGYTF